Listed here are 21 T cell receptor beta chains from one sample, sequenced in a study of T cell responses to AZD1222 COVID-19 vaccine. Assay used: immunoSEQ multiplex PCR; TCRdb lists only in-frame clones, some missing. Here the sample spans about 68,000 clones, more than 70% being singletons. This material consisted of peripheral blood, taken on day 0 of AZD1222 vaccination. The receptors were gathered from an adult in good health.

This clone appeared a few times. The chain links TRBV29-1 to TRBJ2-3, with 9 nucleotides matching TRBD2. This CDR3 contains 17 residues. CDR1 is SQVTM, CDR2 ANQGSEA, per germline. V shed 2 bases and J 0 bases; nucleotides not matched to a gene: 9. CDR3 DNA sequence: TGCAGCGTTGAAAAGCTAGCGGGGTCCTCTAGCACAGATACGCAGTATTTT. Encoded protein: CSVEKLAGSSSTDTQYF.

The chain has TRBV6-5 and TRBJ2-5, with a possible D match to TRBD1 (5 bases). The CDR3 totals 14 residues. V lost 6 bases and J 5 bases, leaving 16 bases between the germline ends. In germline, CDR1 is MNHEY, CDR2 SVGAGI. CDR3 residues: CASSRVQVGETQYF. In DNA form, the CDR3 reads TGTGCCAGCAGCCGGGTACAGGTTGGGGAGACCCAGTACTTC.

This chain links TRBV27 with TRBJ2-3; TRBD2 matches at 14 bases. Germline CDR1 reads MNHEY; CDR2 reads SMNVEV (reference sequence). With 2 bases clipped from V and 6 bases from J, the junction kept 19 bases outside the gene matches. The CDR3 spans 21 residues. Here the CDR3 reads CASSLNRVNGTSGSRFDTQYF. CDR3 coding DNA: TGTGCCAGCAGTTTAAATCGTGTGAACGGGACTAGCGGGAGTAGGTTTGATACGCAGTATTTT.

In nucleotides, the CDR3 is TGCGCCAGCAGCTTTAGACAAGGAGCCTACGAGCAGTACTTC. Translated: CASSFRQGAYEQYF. The chain couples TRBV5-1 to TRBJ2-7; D not resolved. Between the trimmed V and J ends, which lost 2 bases and 2 bases, there was a span of 11 bases. Germline CDR1 reads SGHRS; CDR2 reads YFSETQ. This CDR3 is 14 amino acids long.

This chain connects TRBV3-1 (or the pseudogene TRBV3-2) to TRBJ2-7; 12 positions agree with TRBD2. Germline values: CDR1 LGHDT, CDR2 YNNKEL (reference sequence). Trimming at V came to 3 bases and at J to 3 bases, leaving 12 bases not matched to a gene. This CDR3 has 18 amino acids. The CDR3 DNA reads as TGTGCCAGCAGCCACCCGGGACTAGCGGGTAAGAAGAGCTACGAGCAGTACTTC. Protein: CASSHPGLAGKKSYEQYF.

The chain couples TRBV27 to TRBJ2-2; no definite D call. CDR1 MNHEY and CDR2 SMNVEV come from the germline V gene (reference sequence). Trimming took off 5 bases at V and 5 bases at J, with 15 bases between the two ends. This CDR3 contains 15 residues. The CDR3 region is CASSPGSFGTGELFF. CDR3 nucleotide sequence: TGTGCCAGCAGTCCGGGTTCTTTTGGGACCGGGGAGCTGTTTTTT.

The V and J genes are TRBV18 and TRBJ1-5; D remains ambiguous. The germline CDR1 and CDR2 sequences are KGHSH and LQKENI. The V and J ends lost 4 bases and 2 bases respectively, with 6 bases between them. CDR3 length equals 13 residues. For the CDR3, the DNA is TGTGCCAGCTCACAATCGGGCAATCAGCCCCAGCATTTT. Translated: CASSQSGNQPQHF.

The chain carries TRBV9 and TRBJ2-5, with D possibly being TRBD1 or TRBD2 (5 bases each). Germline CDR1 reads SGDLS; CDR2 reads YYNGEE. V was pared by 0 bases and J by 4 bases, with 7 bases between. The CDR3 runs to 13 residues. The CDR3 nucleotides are TGTGCCAGCAGCGTAGTTGGGGGAGAGACCCAGTACTTC. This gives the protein CASSVVGGETQYF.

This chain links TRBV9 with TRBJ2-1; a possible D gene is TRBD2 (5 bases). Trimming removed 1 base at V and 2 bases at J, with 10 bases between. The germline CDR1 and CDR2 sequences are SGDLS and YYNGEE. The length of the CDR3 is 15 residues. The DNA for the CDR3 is TGTGCCAGCAGCGTATTTGCCGGGACCTACAATGAGCAGTTCTTC. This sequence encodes CASSVFAGTYNEQFF. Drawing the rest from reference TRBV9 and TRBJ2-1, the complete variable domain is DSGVTQTPKHLITATGQRVTLRCSPRSGDLSVYWYQQSLDQGLQFLIQYYNGEERAKGNILERFSAQQFPDLHSELNLSSLELGDSALYFCASSVFAGTYNEQFFGPGTRLTVL.

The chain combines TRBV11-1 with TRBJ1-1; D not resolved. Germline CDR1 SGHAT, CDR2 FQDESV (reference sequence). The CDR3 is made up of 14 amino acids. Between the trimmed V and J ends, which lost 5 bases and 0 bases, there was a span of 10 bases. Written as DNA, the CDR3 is TGTGCCAGCAGCCTCGGCAGGCTGAACACTGAAGCTTTCTTT. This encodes CASSLGRLNTEAFF.

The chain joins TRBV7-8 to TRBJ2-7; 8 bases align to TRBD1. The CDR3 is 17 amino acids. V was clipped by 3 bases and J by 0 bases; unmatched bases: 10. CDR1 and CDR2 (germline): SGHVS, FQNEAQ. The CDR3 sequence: CASSFPLDRAGSYEQYF. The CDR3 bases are TGTGCCAGCAGCTTTCCGTTGGACAGGGCGGGCTCCTACGAGCAGTACTTC. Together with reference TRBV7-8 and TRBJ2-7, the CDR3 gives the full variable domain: GAGVSQSPRYKVAKRGQDVALRCDPISGHVSLFWYQQALGQGPEFLTYFQNEAQLDKSGLPSDRFFAERPEGSVSTLKIQRTQQEDSAVYLCASSFPLDRAGSYEQYFGPGTRLTVT.

In DNA, the CDR3 is TGCGCCAGCAATCCACTAGCGGGAGGAAATGAGCAGTTCTTC. It encodes CASNPLAGGNEQFF. The rearrangement uses TRBV5-1 and TRBJ2-1; the match to TRBD2 covers 12 bases. This CDR3 spans 14 amino acids. Germline V CDR1 and CDR2: SGHRS, YFSETQ. The ends lost 6 bases at V and 7 bases at J; junction bases unmatched: 5.

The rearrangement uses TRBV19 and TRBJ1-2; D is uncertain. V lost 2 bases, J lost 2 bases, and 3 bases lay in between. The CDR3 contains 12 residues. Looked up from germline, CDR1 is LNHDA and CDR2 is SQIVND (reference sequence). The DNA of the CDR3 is TGTGCCAGTAGTATACCAAACTATGGCTACACCTTC. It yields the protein CASSIPNYGYTF.

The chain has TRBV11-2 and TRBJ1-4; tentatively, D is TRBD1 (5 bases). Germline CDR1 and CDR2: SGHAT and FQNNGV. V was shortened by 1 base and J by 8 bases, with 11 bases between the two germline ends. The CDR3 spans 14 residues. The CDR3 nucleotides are TGTGCCAGCAGCTTAGCGACAGTGGGGGAAAAACTGTTTTTT. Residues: CASSLATVGEKLFF.

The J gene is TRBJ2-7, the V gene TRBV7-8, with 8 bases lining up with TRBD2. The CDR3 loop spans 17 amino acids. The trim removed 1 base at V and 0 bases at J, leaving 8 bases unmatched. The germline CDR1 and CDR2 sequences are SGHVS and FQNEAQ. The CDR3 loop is CASSLGVVAGSSYEQYF. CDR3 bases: TGTGCCAGCAGCTTAGGGGTAGTAGCGGGGAGCTCCTACGAGCAGTACTTC.

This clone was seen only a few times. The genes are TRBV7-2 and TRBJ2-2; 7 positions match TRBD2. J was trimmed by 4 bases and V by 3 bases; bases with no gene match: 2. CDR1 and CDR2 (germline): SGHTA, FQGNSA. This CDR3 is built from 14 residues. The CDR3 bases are TGTGCCAGCAGCTTGGGCGGGAGCACCGGGGAGCTGTTTTTT. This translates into CASSLGGSTGELFF.

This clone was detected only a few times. The CDR3 coding sequence is TGTGCCAGCAGCCCGGGACAGCGCTCCTACGAGCAGTACTTC. It specifies CASSPGQRSYEQYF. The chain recombines TRBV5-4 with TRBJ2-7; 7 bases align to TRBD1. V lost 4 bases to trimming and J lost 0 bases; unmatched junction nucleotides: 4. The CDR3 spans 14 residues. The germline gives CDR1 SGHNT, CDR2 YYREEE (reference sequence).

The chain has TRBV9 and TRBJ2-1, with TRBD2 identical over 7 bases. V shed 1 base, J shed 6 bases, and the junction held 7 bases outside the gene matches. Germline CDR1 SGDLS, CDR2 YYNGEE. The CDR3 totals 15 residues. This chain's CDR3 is CASSVSGIESNEQFF. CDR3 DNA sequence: TGTGCCAGCAGCGTAAGCGGGATTGAGTCCAATGAGCAGTTCTTC.

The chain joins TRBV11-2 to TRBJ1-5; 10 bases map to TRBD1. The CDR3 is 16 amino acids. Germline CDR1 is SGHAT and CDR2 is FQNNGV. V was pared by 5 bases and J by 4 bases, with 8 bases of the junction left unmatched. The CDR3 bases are TGTGCCAGCAGCCAGGGGACAGGGGCCTTTAATCAGCCCCAGCATTTT. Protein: CASSQGTGAFNQPQHF. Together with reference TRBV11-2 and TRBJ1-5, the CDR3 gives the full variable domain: EAGVAQSPRYKIIEKRQSVAFWCNPISGHATLYWYQQILGQGPKLLIQFQNNGVVDDSQLPKDRFSAERLKGVDSTLKIQPAKLEDSAVYLCASSQGTGAFNQPQHFGDGTRLSIL.

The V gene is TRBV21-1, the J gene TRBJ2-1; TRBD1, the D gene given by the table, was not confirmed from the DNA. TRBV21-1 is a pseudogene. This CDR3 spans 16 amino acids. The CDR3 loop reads CASSITGSRSYNEQFF. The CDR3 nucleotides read TGTGCCAGCAGCATTACAGGGAGTAGGTCCTACAATGAGCAGTTCTTC.

Here the CDR3 reads CASSLYSSYNEQFF. The CDR3 nucleotides are TGCGCCAGCAGCTTATATAGCAGCTACAATGAGCAGTTCTTC. The chain uses TRBV5-1 and TRBJ2-1; D uncertain. The CDR3 is made up of 14 amino acids. CDR1 is SGHRS, CDR2 YFSETQ, per germline. Trimming stripped 2 bases from V and 3 bases from J, with 9 bases between.